This is a list of T cell receptor beta chains from one sample in a study of shared clonotypes between healthy human individuals. Method: immunoSEQ multiplex PCR; TCRdb's copy keeps in-frame clones and lacks some. Found here are a few million clones, nearly 97% of them singletons; the top ten hold 0.1% to 0.15%. The specimen was naive CD4+ T cells sorted from blood. All receptors come from a young man in good health. CDR3s include the opening cysteine and the closing phenylalanine or tryptophan. A D gene is named only where the DNA matches it firmly. Where a row states a size, it is once, few, many or the class of an expanded clone; other rows omit it.

NA | NA | TRBJ2-7 | TRBV6-1 | TGTGCCGTGGGCAGGGACTCCTACGAGCAGTACTTC | CAVGRDSYEQYF
NA | NA | TRBJ2-7 | TRBV6-5 | TGTGCCAGCACCAACCAAGCCACCTACGAGCAGTACTTC | CASTNQATYEQYF
NA | NA | TRBJ2-3 | TRBV5-1 | TGCGCCAGCAGCTACGGAAAATTGCAGGGCAGCACAGATACGCAGTATTTT | CASSYGKLQGSTDTQYF
once | TRBD1 | TRBJ2-5 | TRBV7-9 | TGTGCCAGCAGCTTCCGACAGGGGGGAAAAGAGACCCAGTACTTC | CASSFRQGGKETQYF
NA | TRBD2 | TRBJ2-1 | TRBV10-2 | TGCGCCAGCAGTGACCCGGCGGGGGGATCCTACAATGAGCAGTTCTTC | CASSDPAGGSYNEQFF
NA | TRBD1 | TRBJ2-7 | TRBV2 | TGTGCCAGCGCGCGTACAGGGGCCTCCTACGAGCAGTACTTC | CASARTGASYEQYF
once | TRBD2 | TRBJ2-1 | TRBV2 | TGTGCCAGCAGTCCCTCTAGCGGGAAATCCTACAATGAGCAGTTCTTC | CASSPSSGKSYNEQFF
NA | NA | TRBJ1-2 | TRBV9 | TGTGCCAGCAGCCCCCCCGGCGGAAGCTATGGCTACACCTTC | CASSPPGGSYGYTF
NA | TRBD2 | TRBJ2-7 | TRBV7-9 | TGTGCCAGCAGCGTTAGCGGGAGTGTGGTTGACGAGCAGTACTTC | CASSVSGSVVDEQYF
NA | NA | TRBJ2-5 | TRBV29-1 | TGCAGCGTTGAACCCGGGGAGACCCAGTACTTC | CSVEPGETQYF
NA | NA | TRBJ2-7 | TRBV5-4 | TGTGCCACGACTCCGGGGCCCGCGTTGGCCTACGAGCAGTACTTC | CATTPGPALAYEQYF
once | TRBD1 | TRBJ1-2 | TRBV5-1 | TGCGCCAGCAGCTTGGGCGGGACAGGTAGTGGTGGCTACACCTTC | CASSLGGTGSGGYTF
NA | NA | TRBJ2-5 | TRBV25-1 | TGTGCCAGCAGTGAAAAGGGGCGAGAGACCCAGTACTTC | CASSEKGRETQYF
NA | TRBD2 | TRBJ2-7 | TRBV6-1 | TGTGCCAGCAGCTCTGGGGTAGCGGGATCTGGGGAGCAGTACTTC | CASSSGVAGSGEQYF
NA | NA | TRBJ1-6 | TRBV28 | TGTGCCAGCAGTTCCCCCGCAGGTAGCTCCTATAATTCACCCCTCCACTTT | CASSSPAGSSYNSPLHF
few | NA | TRBJ2-2 | TRBV6-5 | TGTGCCAGCAGTTTACAGGGATCCGGGGAGCTGTTTTTT | CASSLQGSGELFF
NA | NA | TRBJ1-3 | TRBV6-5 | TGTGCCAGCAGAGGGGGGGCTGGAAACACCATATATTTT | CASRGGAGNTIYF